The 3 T cell receptor beta chains reported below all come from one sample, sequenced in a study of Ad26.COV2.S vaccination and SARS-CoV-2 variants (dated by TCRdb to the early 2020s). Libraries came from the immunoSEQ multiplex PCR assay. The immuneACCESS repertoire file appears here via TCRdb, limited to in-frame rearrangements. These files lack a portion of the clones; in checked studies, under half of the deficit traces to unresolved V genes, and the cause of the others is not known. This sample comprises hundreds of thousands of clones, roughly nine tenths of them detected only once. The ten largest clones take up around 2.5% of the sample. Interpreted using the paper, the treatment or condition label stands for: around 19 received Ad26.COV2.S at low or high dose, single or two shots; roughly five received placebo; per-sample allocation not given. For vaccine and placebo recipients, repertoires were sequenced using samples collected on day 63 after the first injection.

The specimen comprised peripheral blood, sampled in a trial of Ad26.COV2.S vaccine versus placebo. The receptors stem from a person aged 18-60 years who received the Ad26.COV2.S COVID-19 vaccine or a placebo.

This clone has a handful of counts. This sequence joins TRBV29-1 and TRBJ2-7; the match to TRBD2 covers 7 bases. Trimming took 0 bases from V and 12 from J; bases not matched to a gene: 5. The germline V gene has CDR1 SQVTM and CDR2 ANQGSEA. The CDR3 has 11 amino acids. In DNA form, the CDR3 reads TGCAGCGTTGAAGATGGGCGGGGGTGGTACGTC. Its protein product is CSVEDGRGWYV.

This rearrangement joins TRBV5-5 to TRBJ2-7, with D possibly matching TRBD1 (6 bases). Germline V gives CDR1 SGHKS, CDR2 YYEKEE (reference sequence). CDR3 size: 14 residues. Deletions cut 4 bases from V and 6 bases from J, with 17 bases between. This CDR3 is CASSPPRDNSEQYV. The CDR3 DNA sequence: TGTGCCAGCAGCCCCCCCCGGGACAACTCCGAGCAGTACGTC.

The genes are TRBV6-5 and TRBJ2-3, with D unresolved. CDR1 is MNHEY, CDR2 SVGAGI, per germline. The CDR3 sequence is 14 residues long. Trimming took 9 bases from V and 8 from J, leaving 21 bases between them. CDR3 bases: TGTGCCAGGGCGGTAAGTGGGAACCCGGCTACGCAGTATTTT. This codes for CARAVSGNPATQYF.